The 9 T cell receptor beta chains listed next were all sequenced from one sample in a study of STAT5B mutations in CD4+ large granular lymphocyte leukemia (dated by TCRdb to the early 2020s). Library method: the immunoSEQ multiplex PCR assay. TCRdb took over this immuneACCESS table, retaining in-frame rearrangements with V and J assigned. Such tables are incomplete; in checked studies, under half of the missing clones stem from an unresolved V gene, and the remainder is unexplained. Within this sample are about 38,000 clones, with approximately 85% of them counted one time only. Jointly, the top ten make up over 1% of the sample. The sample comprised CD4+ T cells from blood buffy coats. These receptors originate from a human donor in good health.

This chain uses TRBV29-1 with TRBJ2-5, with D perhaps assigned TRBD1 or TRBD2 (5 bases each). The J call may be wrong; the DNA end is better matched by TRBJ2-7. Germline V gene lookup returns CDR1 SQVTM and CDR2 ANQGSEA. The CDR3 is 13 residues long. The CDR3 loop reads CSVATGTPSEQYF. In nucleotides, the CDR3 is TGCAGCGTCGCTACCGGGACCCCTTCCGAGCAGTACTTC.

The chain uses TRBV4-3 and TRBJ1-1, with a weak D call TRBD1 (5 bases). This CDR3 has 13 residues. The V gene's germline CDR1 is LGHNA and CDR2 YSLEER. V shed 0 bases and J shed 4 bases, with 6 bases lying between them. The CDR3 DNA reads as TGCGCCAGCAGCCAAGAGGGGGGCACTGAAGCTTTCTTT. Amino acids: CASSQEGGTEAFF.

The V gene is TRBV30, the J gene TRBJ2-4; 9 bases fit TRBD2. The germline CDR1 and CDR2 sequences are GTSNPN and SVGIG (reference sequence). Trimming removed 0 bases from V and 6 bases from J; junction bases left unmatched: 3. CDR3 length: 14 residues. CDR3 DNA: TGTGCCTGGAGTGTGGCGGGAGGGGGAAACATTCAGTACTTC. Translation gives CAWSVAGGGNIQYF.

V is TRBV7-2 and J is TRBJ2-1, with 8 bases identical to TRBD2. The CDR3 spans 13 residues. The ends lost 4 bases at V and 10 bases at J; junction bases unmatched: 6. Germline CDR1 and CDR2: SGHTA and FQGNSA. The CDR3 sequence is CASSSQGLGEQFF. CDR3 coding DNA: TGTGCCAGCAGCTCTCAGGGACTAGGGGAGCAGTTCTTC.

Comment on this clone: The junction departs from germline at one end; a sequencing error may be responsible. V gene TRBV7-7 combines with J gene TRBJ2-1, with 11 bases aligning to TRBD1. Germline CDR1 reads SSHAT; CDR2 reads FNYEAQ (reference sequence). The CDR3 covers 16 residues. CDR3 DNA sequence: TGTGCTAGCAGCCCCGACCGGGACAGGGGGTCCGGTGAGCAGTTCTTC. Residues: CASSPDRDRGSGEQFF.

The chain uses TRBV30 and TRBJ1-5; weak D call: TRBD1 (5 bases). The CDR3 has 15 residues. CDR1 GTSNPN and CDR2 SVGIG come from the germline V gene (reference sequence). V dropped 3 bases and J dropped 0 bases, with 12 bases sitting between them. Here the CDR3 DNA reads TGTGCCTGGAGCCCCGGGACTTTTAGCAATCAGCCCCAGCATTTT. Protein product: CAWSPGTFSNQPQHF.

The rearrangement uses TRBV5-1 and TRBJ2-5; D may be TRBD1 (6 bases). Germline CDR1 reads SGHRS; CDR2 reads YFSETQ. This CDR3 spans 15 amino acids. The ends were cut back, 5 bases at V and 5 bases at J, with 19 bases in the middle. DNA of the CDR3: TGCGCCAGCAGGAACAGGGACCAGAGTGGGGAGACCCAGTACTTC. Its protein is CASRNRDQSGETQYF.

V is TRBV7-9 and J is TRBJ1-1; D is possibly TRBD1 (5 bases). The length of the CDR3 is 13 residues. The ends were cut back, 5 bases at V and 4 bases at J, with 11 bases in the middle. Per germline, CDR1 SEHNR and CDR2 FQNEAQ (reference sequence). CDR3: CASSPAGTTEAFF. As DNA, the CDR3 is TGTGCCAGCAGCCCCGCGGGGACCACTGAAGCTTTCTTT.

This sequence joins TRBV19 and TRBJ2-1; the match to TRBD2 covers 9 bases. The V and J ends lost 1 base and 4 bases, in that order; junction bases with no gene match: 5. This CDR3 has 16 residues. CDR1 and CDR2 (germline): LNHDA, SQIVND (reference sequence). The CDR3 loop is CASSIAASGVYNEQFF. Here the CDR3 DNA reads TGTGCCAGTAGTATAGCGGCTAGCGGGGTGTACAATGAGCAGTTCTTC.